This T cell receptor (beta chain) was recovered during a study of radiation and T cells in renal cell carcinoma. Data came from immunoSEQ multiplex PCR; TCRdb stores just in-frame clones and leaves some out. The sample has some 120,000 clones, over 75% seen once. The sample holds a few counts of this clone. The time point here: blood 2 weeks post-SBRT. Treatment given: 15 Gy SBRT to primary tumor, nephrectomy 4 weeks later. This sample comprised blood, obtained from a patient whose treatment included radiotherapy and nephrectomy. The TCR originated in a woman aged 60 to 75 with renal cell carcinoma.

In DNA, the CDR3 is TGCGCCAGCAGCCAAAGGGGTATGCGGGACAGGGGCCTTTTGTATGGGGCCAACGTCCTGACTTTC. It translates to CASSQRGMRDRGLLYGANVLTF. V usage is TRBV4-1 and J usage is TRBJ2-6; 10 nucleotides match TRBD1. After removal of 2 bases from V and 3 bases from J, the junction contained 19 bases not matched to a gene. The CDR3 loop spans 22 amino acids. Germline V lookup: CDR1 MGHRA, CDR2 YSYEKL.